Listed below are T cell receptor beta chains from one sample, sequenced in a study of blood T cell repertoires in COVID-19. Sequenced by immunoSEQ multiplex PCR; TCRdb stores in-frame clones only, minus some. The profile shows hundreds of thousands of clones, about 88% of them singletons. The sequencing input was peripheral blood. All receptors come from a man in his sixties with acute or convalescent COVID-19. Each CDR3 is given with its conserved first and last residue. The order of the fields is V gene, CDR3 length, clone size, J gene, D gene, CDR3 DNA, CDR3 protein. D genes are given only for firm matches. The listing skips clone size in some rows; elsewhere it reads once, few, many or a size class.

>TRBV29-1|13|.|TRBJ2-3|TRBD1
TGCAGCGTCGCAGGGGGAAGCGTAGATACGCAGTATTTT
CSVAGGSVDTQYF
>TRBV19|16|.|TRBJ2-3|.
TGTGCCAGTAGTCCCCGGGGTTGGGCACGAACAGATACGCAGTATTTT
CASSPRGWARTDTQYF
>TRBV7-2|13|.|TRBJ2-1|.
TGTGCCAGCAGCTTAGGGGGGACTTGGGAGCAGTTCTTC
CASSLGGTWEQFF
>TRBV7-6|16|.|TRBJ1-3|.
TGTGCCAGCAGCGGTGGTTCGCGGGGAATCGGCCACACCATATATTTT
CASSGGSRGIGHTIYF
>TRBV18|14|.|TRBJ1-4|TRBD1
TGTGCCAGCTCACCTGGACAGGGAGTTGAAAAACTGTTTTTT
CASSPGQGVEKLFF
>TRBV2|13|.|TRBJ2-1|TRBD2
TGTGCCAGCAACAGCGGGGGGGCCCGGGAGCAGTTCTTC
CASNSGGAREQFF
>TRBV5-1|14|.|TRBJ2-7|.
TGCGCCAGCAGCTTGGGAACAGGGTTGCACGAGCAGTACTTC
CASSLGTGLHEQYF
>TRBV5-4|17|.|TRBJ2-5|.
TGTGCCAGCAGCTTGCAGCACCTGGGGACAAACCAAGAGACCCAGTACTTC
CASSLQHLGTNQETQYF
>TRBV19|14|.|TRBJ1-3|.
TGTGCCAGTACCCAATCGGTCCCCGGAAACACCATATATTTT
CASTQSVPGNTIYF
>TRBV27|14|.|TRBJ1-3|.
TGTGCCAGCAGTTCTGGGAGTAGGGAAAACACCATATATTTT
CASSSGSRENTIYF
>TRBV4-2|15|few|TRBJ2-7|.
TGTGCCAGCAGCCAAGATGGTCAGGTGACCTACGAGCAGTACTTC
CASSQDGQVTYEQYF
>TRBV7-3|15|.|TRBJ1-1|.
TGTGCCAGCAGCTTAAAGTTAGGGGAGGGCACTGAAGCTTTCTTT
CASSLKLGEGTEAFF
>TRBV7-7|17|.|TRBJ2-5|TRBD2
TGTGCCAGCAGCTTAGTTCGATCTAGCGGGGGCCAAGAGACCCAGTACTTC
CASSLVRSSGGQETQYF
>TRBV7-2|16|few|TRBJ2-1|TRBD2
TGTGCCAGCAGCTTAGGAGGCCTAGCGGGGGGAGGTGAGCAGTTCTTC
CASSLGGLAGGGEQFF
>TRBV5-5|16|.|TRBJ2-3|TRBD1
TGTGCCAGCAGCTTGGCCCCCCAGGGGGTCACAGATACGCAGTATTTT
CASSLAPQGVTDTQYF
>TRBV7-2|15|.|TRBJ1-4|.
TGTGCCAGCAGCCCCCGACACCCAACTAATGAAAAACTGTTTTTT
CASSPRHPTNEKLFF
>TRBV5-1|15|few|TRBJ2-1|TRBD2
TGCGCCAGCAGCTTGGCGGGGGGGACCTACAATGAGCAGTTCTTC
CASSLAGGTYNEQFF